The rows below give T cell receptor beta chains drawn from one sample of a study of blood T cell repertoires in COVID-19. Profiling relied on immunoSEQ multiplex PCR, and the TCRdb table lists in-frame clones only, not all of them. The sample lists about 70,000 clones; roughly nine tenths were seen once. Sequenced input: peripheral blood. These receptors all come from a man between 70 and 80 years old with active COVID-19. CDR3s include the opening cysteine and the closing phenylalanine or tryptophan. A D gene is named only where the DNA matches it firmly. Clone sizes are given selectively: once, few, many, or a class where the clone is expanded.

TRBJ1-1	NA	TRBV14	NA	CASSQSGGLNTEAFF	TGTGCCAGCAGCCAATCGGGTGGCCTGAACACTGAAGCTTTCTTT
TRBJ2-5	TRBD2	TRBV7-9	NA	CACSGREQETQYF	TGTGCCTGTAGCGGGAGAGAACAAGAGACCCAGTACTTC
TRBJ2-5	TRBD2	TRBV6-5	NA	CATRLAAQETQYF	TGTGCCACTAGACTAGCGGCCCAAGAGACCCAGTACTTC
TRBJ1-1	NA	TRBV6-5	NA	CASSRGAGDTEAFF	TGTGCCAGCAGCCGGGGGGCAGGGGACACTGAAGCTTTCTTT
TRBJ2-1	NA	TRBV9	NA	CASSVGRTTPRAYNEQFF	TGTGCCAGCAGCGTAGGACGGACTACTCCACGGGCCTACAATGAGCAGTTCTTC
TRBJ2-1	NA	TRBV3-1/TRBV3-2	NA	CASSQVGGRGRALYEQFF	TGTGCCAGCAGCCAAGTAGGGGGGCGAGGGAGGGCCCTCTATGAGCAGTTCTTC
TRBJ2-7	TRBD2	TRBV30	NA	CAWSDIAGGLRYEQYF	TGTGCCTGGAGTGACATAGCGGGAGGTCTTCGCTACGAGCAGTACTTC
TRBJ1-1	NA	TRBV9	NA	CASSVGGSGNTEAFF	TGTGCCAGCAGCGTAGGAGGGAGTGGGAACACTGAAGCTTTCTTT
TRBJ2-5	NA	TRBV29-1	NA	CSVARSGFPETQYF	TGCAGCGTCGCCCGATCAGGGTTCCCAGAGACCCAGTACTTC
TRBJ2-7	TRBD2	TRBV9	NA	CASSPERGGLTRQYF	TGTGCCAGCAGCCCCGAGCGGGGGGGCTTGACGAGGCAGTACTTC
TRBJ2-5	TRBD2	TRBV19	NA	CASSMGRGRAETQYF	TGTGCCAGTAGTATGGGGCGGGGGAGAGCCGAGACCCAGTACTTC
TRBJ1-4	TRBD1	TRBV5-1	NA	CASSLAGTAPNEKLFF	TGCGCCAGCAGCTTGGCCGGGACAGCCCCCAATGAAAAACTGTTTTTT
TRBJ1-2	NA	TRBV12-3/TRBV12-4	once	CASTAQDSQGYTF	TGTGCCAGCACCGCCCAGGACTCCCAGGGCTACACCTTC
TRBJ1-1	NA	TRBV2	NA	CASSERGWGTEAFF	TGTGCCAGCAGTGAAAGGGGGTGGGGCACTGAAGCTTTCTTT
TRBJ2-3	TRBD1	TRBV7-2	NA	CASSSRQGADTQYF	TGTGCCAGCAGCTCACGACAGGGGGCAGATACGCAGTATTTT
TRBJ2-7	TRBD1	TRBV25-1	NA	CATSDRGPYEQYF	TGTGCCACCTCGGACAGGGGGCCGTACGAGCAGTACTTC
TRBJ2-2	TRBD2	TRBV12-5	NA	CASARGGANTGELFF	TGTGCTAGTGCCCGGGGGGGCGCGAACACCGGGGAGCTGTTTTTT
TRBJ2-1	NA	TRBV6-5	NA	CASGSTGSEQFF	TGTGCCAGCGGTAGCACTGGGTCTGAGCAGTTCTTC
TRBJ1-2	NA	TRBV5-6	NA	CASSLGDTRLSNYGYTF	TGTGCCAGCAGCTTGGGGGACACCAGGCTAAGTAACTATGGCTACACCTTC
TRBJ1-5	NA	TRBV3-1/TRBV3-2	NA	CASSPGAGVGAHSNQPQHF	TGTGCCAGCAGTCCAGGGGCAGGGGTGGGGGCCCATAGCAATCAGCCCCAGCATTTT
TRBJ2-2	TRBD1	TRBV2	NA	CASSEAGRGRTGELFF	TGTGCCAGCAGTGAAGCGGGCAGGGGGCGCACCGGGGAGCTGTTTTTT
TRBJ2-7	NA	TRBV4-2	NA	CASSQEAGSSYEQYF	TGTGCCAGCAGCCAAGAGGCGGGCTCCTCCTACGAGCAGTACTTC
TRBJ2-7	TRBD2	TRBV5-1	NA	CASSPIAGSSYEQYF	TGCGCCAGCAGCCCCATAGCGGGGAGCTCCTACGAGCAGTACTTC
TRBJ1-5	NA	TRBV5-6	NA	CASSPRAVDRPQHF	TGTGCCAGCAGCCCGCGGGCAGTAGATCGGCCCCAGCATTTT
TRBJ2-5	TRBD2	TRBV9	NA	CARRGSRDRGAGGPLCWETQYF	TGTGCCCGCCGTGGGTCCCGCGACCGAGGAGCGGGAGGGCCTTTGTGTTGGGAGACCCAGTACTTC
TRBJ2-1	TRBD2	TRBV18	NA	CASSPRGPGGYNEQFF	TGTGCCAGCTCACCCCGGGGACCGGGGGGCTACAATGAGCAGTTCTTC
TRBJ1-2	TRBD1	TRBV18	NA	CASSPGDRNYGYTF	TGTGCCAGCTCACCGGGGGACAGAAACTATGGCTACACCTTC
TRBJ1-1	TRBD1	TRBV5-1	NA	CASSGQANTEAFF	TGCGCCAGCTCCGGACAGGCGAACACTGAAGCTTTCTTT
TRBJ1-4	TRBD1	TRBV4-1	NA	CASSHPGGQGDEKLFF	TGCGCCAGCAGCCACCCGGGGGGGCAGGGGGACGAAAAACTGTTTTTT
TRBJ2-1	TRBD2	TRBV7-7	few	CASSLFPGLDAYNEQFF	TGTGCTAGCAGCTTATTCCCGGGACTAGACGCCTACAATGAGCAGTTCTTC
TRBJ1-2	NA	TRBV23-1	NA	CASTRDGYTF	TGCGCCAGCACCCGAGATGGCTACACCTTC
TRBJ2-7	TRBD1	TRBV6-1	NA	CASSEEWGQAGRLYEQYF	TGTGCCAGCAGTGAAGAGTGGGGACAGGCCGGTCGTCTCTACGAGCAGTACTTC
TRBJ2-6	NA	TRBV27	NA	CASTRTSGANVLTF	TGTGCCAGCACTCGGACTTCTGGGGCCAACGTCCTGACTTTC
TRBJ2-1	TRBD2	TRBV9	NA	CASSVGRASGGNEQFF	TGTGCCAGCAGCGTAGGCCGGGCCTCGGGGGGCAATGAGCAGTTCTTC
TRBJ2-5	NA	TRBV7-3	NA	CASSLKWGLGETQYF	TGTGCCAGCAGCTTAAAGTGGGGGCTGGGTGAGACCCAGTACTTC
TRBJ1-5	NA	TRBV5-4	NA	CASSLAGPNQPQHF	TGTGCCAGCAGCTTGGCAGGCCCTAATCAGCCCCAGCATTTT
TRBJ2-1	TRBD2	TRBV15	NA	CATSRVGGGFQFF	TGTGCCACCAGCAGAGTGGGGGGGGGTTTTCAGTTCTTC
TRBJ2-2	NA	TRBV9	NA	CASSLRVGVGGGELFF	TGTGCCAGCAGTCTTAGGGTGGGAGTAGGCGGCGGGGAGCTGTTTTTT
TRBJ2-3	NA	TRBV6-2/TRBV6-3	NA	CASSRSSVNRGDTQYF	TGTGCCAGCAGCCGTTCTAGCGTCAATCGGGGAGATACGCAGTATTTT
TRBJ2-7	TRBD1	TRBV7-2	NA	CASSPRTGTRSYEQYF	TGTGCCAGCAGCCCCCGGACAGGGACCCGCTCCTACGAGCAGTACTTC
TRBJ2-2	NA	TRBV6-5	NA	CASSYLPGVNTGELFF	TGTGCCAGCAGTTACCTCCCGGGGGTGAACACCGGGGAGCTGTTTTTT
TRBJ2-3	NA	TRBV24-1	NA	CATSDWAERTDTQYF	TGTGCCACCAGTGATTGGGCCGAACGCACAGATACGCAGTATTTT
TRBJ2-3	TRBD2	TRBV7-2	NA	CASTAGGTDTQYF	TGTGCCAGCACGGCGGGAGGGACAGATACGCAGTATTTT